This TCR beta chain was profiled in a study of brain T cells in children with intractable seizures. Study-wide results and caveats: Pre-surgery blood may have been undersampled, hiding some clones. Viral specificity was inferred only from CDR3 similarity; HCMV serostatus was unknown.

Clones were read by immunoSEQ multiplex PCR, and TCRdb kept only the in-frame ones, dropping some. The data show 110,000 or so clones, around 94% seen once. The CDR3 sequence is 15 residues long. The germline CDR1 and CDR2 sequences are LNHDA and SQIVND (reference sequence). Trimming left V 1 base short and J 1 base short, with 9 bases between. The sequenced cases were selected for having the highest brain T cell transcript signatures. Before surgery, patients took at least one anti-epileptic drug. For this clone: Antigen: not known.

The clonotype was recovered from a boy under three years old with hemimegalencephaly and intractable seizures. The chain uses TRBV19 and TRBJ2-3; maybe TRBD2 (5 bases). The sample here was peripheral blood, taken at surgery. CDR3 sequence: CASSIGGSGTDTQYF. The CDR3 DNA reads as TGTGCCAGTAGTATAGGTGGGAGCGGCACAGATACGCAGTATTTT.